The clone carrying this TCR beta chain was counted many times. Noted time point: blood at routine non-recurrence follow-up after resection. These data belong to a study of spatial heterogeneity in lung cancer. TCRdb analysed the 5' RACE reads with MiXCR anew, one entry per CDR3 protein. The sample lists 20,000 or so distinct CDR3 sequences, 9% to 10% occurring once. The V end was cut by 0 bases, the J end by 3 bases, with 6 bases between. Germline lookup yields CDR1 SEHNR and CDR2 FQNEAQ (reference sequence). This CDR3 is built from 13 residues. The TCR sequence derives from a female donor with early-stage non-small cell lung cancer. The sample here was PBMCs, taken at follow-up. The chain combines TRBV7-9 with TRBJ2-7; no clear D. The chain's CDR3 is CASSLALNYEQYF. The CDR3 DNA is TGTGCCAGCAGCTTAGCATTAAACTACGAGCAGTACTTC.